Below, one T cell receptor beta chain is given with its context. The antigen is unknown. This table comes from immunoSEQ multiplex PCR, and its TCRdb copy is limited to in-frame clones, with some not included. The data hold 95,000 to 120,000 clones, with roughly 90% observed a single time. There are 13 residues in the CDR3. Trimming removed 0 bases from V and 3 bases from J, with 4 bases in between. Looked up from germline, CDR1 is MGHRA and CDR2 is YSYEKL. This sample was taken from a study of a mutant IDH1 vaccine in newly diagnosed glioma. Study summary: Weeks 1, 3, 5, 7, 11, 15, 19 and 23 were when patients received their eight vaccinations. Onset of vaccination occurred 4-6 weeks following radiotherapy alone, or with temozolomide cycles. Of treated patients, approximately 62% were men and about 38% women, averaging 40.4 years. Whole-study results and caveats: Whatever changes occurred in top peripheral T cell clonotypes seemed unrelated to pseudoprogression.

The time point: week 11, during vaccination. Doses consisted of 300 ug of mutant IDH1 20-mer peptide each, paired with topical imiquimod. The chain uses TRBV4-1 and TRBJ2-3; D uncertain. The TCR sequence derives from a woman between 50 and 59 years old with glioma. The sequenced sample was PBMCs, obtained from a glioma patient whose treatment included an IDH1 peptide vaccine. The CDR3 protein is CASSQEGTDTQYF. The CDR3 nucleotides read TGCGCCAGCAGCCAAGAGGGAACAGATACGCAGTATTTT.